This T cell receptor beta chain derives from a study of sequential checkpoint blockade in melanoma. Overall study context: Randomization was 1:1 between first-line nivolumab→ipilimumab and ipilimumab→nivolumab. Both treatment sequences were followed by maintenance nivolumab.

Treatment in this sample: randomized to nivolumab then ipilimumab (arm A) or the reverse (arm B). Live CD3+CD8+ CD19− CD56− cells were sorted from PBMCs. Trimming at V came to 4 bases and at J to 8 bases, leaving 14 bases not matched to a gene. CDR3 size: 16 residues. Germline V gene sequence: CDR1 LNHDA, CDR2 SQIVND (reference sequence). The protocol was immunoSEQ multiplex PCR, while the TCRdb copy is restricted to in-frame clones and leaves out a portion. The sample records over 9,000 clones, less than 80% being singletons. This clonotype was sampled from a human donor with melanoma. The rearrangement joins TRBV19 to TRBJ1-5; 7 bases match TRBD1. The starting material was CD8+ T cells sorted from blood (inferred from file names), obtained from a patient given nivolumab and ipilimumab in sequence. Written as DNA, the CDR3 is TGTGCCAGTAGTACCCTCAGGGACAGCCCGCGGGAGCCCCAGCATTTT. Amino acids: CASSTLRDSPREPQHF.